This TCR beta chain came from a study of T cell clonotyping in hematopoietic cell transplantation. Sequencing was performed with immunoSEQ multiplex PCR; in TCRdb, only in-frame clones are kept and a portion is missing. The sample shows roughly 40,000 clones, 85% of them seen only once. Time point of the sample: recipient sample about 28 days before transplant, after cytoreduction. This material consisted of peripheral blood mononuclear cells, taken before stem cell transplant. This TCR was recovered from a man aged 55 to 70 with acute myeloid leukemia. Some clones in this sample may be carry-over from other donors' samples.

Written as DNA, the CDR3 is TGCGCCAGGGGGGGACCATGGGCGACCCAGTACTTC. This sequence encodes CARGGPWATQYF. The genes are TRBV5-1 and TRBJ2-5; D is perhaps TRBD2 (6 bases). CDR1 SGHRS and CDR2 YFSETQ come from the germline V gene. The CDR3 totals 12 residues. The germline V and J ends were trimmed by 8 bases and 7 bases, with 15 bases remaining between them.